The T cell receptor beta chain described here comes from a study of Ad26.COV2.S vaccination and SARS-CoV-2 variants. Treatment described: around 19 received Ad26.COV2.S at low or high dose, single or two shots; about 5 received placebo; per-sample allocation not given. After the first vaccine or placebo injection, samples were drawn on day 63. Clones were sequenced by immunoSEQ multiplex PCR, and TCRdb holds only the in-frame ones, with some missing. The sample has roughly 500,000 clones; about 88% are singletons. CDR1 and CDR2 from the germline V gene are LGHDT and YNNKEL (reference sequence). The V end lost 1 base, the J end lost 0 bases, and 10 bases lay between the germline ends. The CDR3 has 16 amino acids.

The rearrangement uses TRBV3-1 (or the pseudogene TRBV3-2) and TRBJ2-1; D ambiguous. This sequence originates from a person aged 18 to 59 who received the Ad26.COV2.S COVID-19 vaccine or a placebo. This specimen was peripheral blood, taken in a trial of Ad26.COV2.S vaccine versus placebo. The CDR3 is CASSQGLESSYNEQFF. The DNA of the CDR3 is TGTGCCAGCAGCCAAGGACTCGAAAGCTCCTACAATGAGCAGTTCTTC.